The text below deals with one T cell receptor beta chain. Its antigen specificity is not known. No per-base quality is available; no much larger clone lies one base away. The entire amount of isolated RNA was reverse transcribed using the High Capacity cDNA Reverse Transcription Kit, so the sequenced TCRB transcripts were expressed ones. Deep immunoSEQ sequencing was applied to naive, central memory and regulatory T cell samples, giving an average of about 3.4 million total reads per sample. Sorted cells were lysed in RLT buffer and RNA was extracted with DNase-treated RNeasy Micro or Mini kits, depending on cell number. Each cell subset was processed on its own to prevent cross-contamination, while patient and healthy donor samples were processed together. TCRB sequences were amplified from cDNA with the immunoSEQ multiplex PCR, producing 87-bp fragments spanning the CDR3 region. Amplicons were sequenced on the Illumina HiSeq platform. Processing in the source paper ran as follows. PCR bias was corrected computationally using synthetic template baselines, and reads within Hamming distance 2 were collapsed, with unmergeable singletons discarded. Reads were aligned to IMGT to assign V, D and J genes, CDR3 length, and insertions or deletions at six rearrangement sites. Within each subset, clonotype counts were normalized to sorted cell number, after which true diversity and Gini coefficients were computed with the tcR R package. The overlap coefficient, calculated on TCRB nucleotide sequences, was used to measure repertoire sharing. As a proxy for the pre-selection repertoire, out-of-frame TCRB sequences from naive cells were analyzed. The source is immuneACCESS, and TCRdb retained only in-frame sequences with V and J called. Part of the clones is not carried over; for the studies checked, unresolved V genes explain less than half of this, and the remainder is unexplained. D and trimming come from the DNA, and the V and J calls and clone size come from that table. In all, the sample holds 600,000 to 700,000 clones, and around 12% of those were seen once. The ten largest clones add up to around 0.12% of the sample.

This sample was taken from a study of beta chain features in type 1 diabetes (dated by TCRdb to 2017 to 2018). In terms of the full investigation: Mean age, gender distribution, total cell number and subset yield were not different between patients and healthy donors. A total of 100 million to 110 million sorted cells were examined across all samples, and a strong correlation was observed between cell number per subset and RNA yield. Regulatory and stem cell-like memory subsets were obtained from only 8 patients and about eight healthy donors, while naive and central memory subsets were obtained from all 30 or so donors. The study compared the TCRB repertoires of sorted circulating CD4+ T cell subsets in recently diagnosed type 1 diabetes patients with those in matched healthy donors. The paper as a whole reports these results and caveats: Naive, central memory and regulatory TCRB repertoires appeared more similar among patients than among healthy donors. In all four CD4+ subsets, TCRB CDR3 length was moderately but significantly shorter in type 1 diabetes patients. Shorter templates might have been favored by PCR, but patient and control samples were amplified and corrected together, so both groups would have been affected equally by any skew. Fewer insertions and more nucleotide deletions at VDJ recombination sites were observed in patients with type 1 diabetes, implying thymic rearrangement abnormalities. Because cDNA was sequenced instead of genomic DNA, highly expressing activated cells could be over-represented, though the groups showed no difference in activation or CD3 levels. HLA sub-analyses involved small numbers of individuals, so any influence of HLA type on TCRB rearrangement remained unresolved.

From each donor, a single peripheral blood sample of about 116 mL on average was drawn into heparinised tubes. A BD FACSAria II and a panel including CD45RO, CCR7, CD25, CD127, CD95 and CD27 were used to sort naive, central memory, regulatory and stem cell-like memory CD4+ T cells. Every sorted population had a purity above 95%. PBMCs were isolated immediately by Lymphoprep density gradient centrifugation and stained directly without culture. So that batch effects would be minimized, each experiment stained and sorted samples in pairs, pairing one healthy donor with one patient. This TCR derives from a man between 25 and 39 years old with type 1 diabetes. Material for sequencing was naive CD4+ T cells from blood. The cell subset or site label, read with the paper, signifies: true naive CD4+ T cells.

The CDR3 reads as follows: CSAKTGPNEKLFF. The nucleotide sequence reads TGCAGCGCCAAGACAGGGCCTAATGAAAAACTGTTTTTT. This sequence uses TRBV29-1 and TRBJ1-4; 7 central nucleotides agree with TRBD1. For this chain, trimming is 7 bases at the V end and 3 bases at the J end, and the number of junction bases without a gene match is 5. The germline V gene yields SQVTM for CDR1 and ANQGSEA for CDR2. Its CDR3 holds 13 amino acids, cysteine through phenylalanine. The DNA shown is the 39-base CDR3, in frame from base 1.